What follows is one TCR beta chain and its context. Its matching antigen is unknown. The CDR3 covers 11 residues. Trimming shortened V by 2 bases and J by 7 bases, and 5 bases separated the two germline ends. CDR1 and CDR2 from the germline V gene are SQVTM and ANQGSEA. This record belongs to a study of T cell responses to AZD1222 COVID-19 vaccine. Study outcomes and limitations: Seropositive AZD1222 recipients at baseline numbered only five or six. The donor group comprised mostly white British people and more females; the analysis possibly underestimated clonal diversity. Repertoires in all cases were sampled only once the peak T cell response had passed. Increases in Spike-specific TCR breadth and depth were seen after two AZD1222 doses.

Here immunoSEQ multiplex PCR was the method, and the copy in TCRdb shows in-frame clones only, minus some. Seen here are about 180,000 clones, 88% observed once, and the top ten hold roughly 0.49%. This specimen consisted of peripheral blood, obtained on day 0 of AZD1222 vaccination. This chain links TRBV29-1 with TRBJ1-4, with D unclear. This receptor was taken from an adult in good health. The CDR3 nucleotides are TGCAGCGTTGAATCAGTTGAAAAACTGTTTTTT. As protein: CSVESVEKLFF.